These 2 T cell receptor beta chains were all obtained from the same sample, sequenced in a study of cytomegalovirus exposure and HLA in healthy donors (dated by TCRdb to about 2017). Library construction relied on the immunoSEQ multiplex PCR assay. TCRdb took over this immuneACCESS table, retaining in-frame rearrangements with V and J assigned. Such tables are incomplete; in checked studies, under half of the missing clones stem from an unresolved V gene, and the remainder is unexplained. Within this sample are hundreds of thousands of clones, with roughly 88% of them counted one time only. 0.65% to 0.95% of the sample rests with the top ten. Specimen: PBMCs. The receptors come from a woman younger than 35 in good health and CMV-seronegative.

The chain links TRBV28 to TRBJ2-1; D is perhaps TRBD2 (5 bases). The length of the CDR3 is 16 residues. V was shortened by 1 base and J by 2 bases, with 12 bases between the two germline ends. CDR1 is MDHEN, CDR2 SYDVKM, per germline. The DNA of the CDR3 is TGTGCCAGCAGTTTATCGGTAGAGGGCCCCTACAATGAGCAGTTCTTC. Translation gives CASSLSVEGPYNEQFF.

This chain joins TRBV30 and TRBJ2-1, with D perhaps matching TRBD1 (6 bases). CDR1 is GTSNPN, CDR2 SVGIG, per germline (reference sequence). V lost 5 bases to trimming and J lost 2 bases, with 10 bases between them. The CDR3 contains 13 residues. This CDR3 reads CAWGQTTYNEQFF. CDR3 nucleotide sequence: TGTGCCTGGGGACAGACCACCTACAATGAGCAGTTCTTC.